This T cell receptor (beta chain) emerged from a study of blood T cell repertoires in COVID-19. Study-wide context: In each case, the material was cDNA or gDNA derived from T cells, B-cell-depleted T cells, or PBMCs.

Method: immunoSEQ multiplex PCR; TCRdb's copy keeps in-frame clones and lacks some. The data contain approximately 200,000 clones, 88% of them singletons. CDR1 and CDR2 (germline): SGHTA, FQGNSA. The length of the CDR3 is 12 residues. V was clipped by 1 base and J by 15 bases, with 13 bases between them. This clone occurred once. This rearrangement joins TRBV7-2 to TRBJ2-4; perhaps TRBD1 as D (5 bases). The TCR comes from a man younger than 35 with active or convalescent COVID-19. Sequenced: peripheral blood. CDR3 region: CASSLGGARWYF. Here the CDR3 DNA reads TGTGCCAGCAGCTTAGGTGGGGCTCGGTGGTACTTC.